The 30 T cell receptor beta chains below were found in one sample sequenced in a study of T cell changes during pregnancy in multiple sclerosis. Libraries were prepared by immunoSEQ multiplex PCR; TCRdb keeps only in-frame clonotypes and omits some of them. Of 65,000 to 95,000 clones in the sample, about nine tenths were seen once. Sequences were derived from peripheral blood, sampled before pregnancy. The receptors originated from a female donor with multiple sclerosis, enrolled in a pregnancy study.

The rearrangement uses TRBV6-1 and TRBJ2-3, with 8 bases aligning to TRBD2. The germline CDR1 and CDR2 sequences are MNHNS and SASEGT. The CDR3 is 15 residues long. Trimming took 7 bases from V and 3 from J; bases not matched to a gene: 9. The CDR3 protein is CASNNRRLATDTQYF. As DNA, the CDR3 is TGTGCCAGCAACAATAGGAGACTAGCGACAGATACGCAGTATTTT.

This rearrangement joins TRBV7-8 to TRBJ1-3; 7 bases are a match to TRBD1. V was pared by 1 base and J by 4 bases, with 4 bases of the junction left unmatched. This CDR3 is built from 15 residues. Germline assignment: CDR1 SGHVS and CDR2 FQNEAQ. The CDR3 sequence: CASSLVQGLGNTIYF. CDR3 DNA: TGTGCCAGCAGCTTAGTACAGGGGCTAGGAAACACCATATATTTT.

This chain uses TRBV5-4 with TRBJ1-4; a weak D match, TRBD1 (6 bases). Germline V CDR1 and CDR2: SGHNT, YYREEE (reference sequence). V lost 3 bases and J 9 bases, leaving 9 bases between the germline ends. This CDR3 spans 12 amino acids. The CDR3 loop reads CASSSDSKKLFF. In nucleotides, the CDR3 is TGTGCCAGCAGCTCGGACAGTAAAAAACTGTTTTTT. The full variable domain, with the rest looked up from reference TRBV5-4 and TRBJ1-4, is ETGVTQSPTHLIKTRGQQVTLRCSSQSGHNTVSWYQQALGQGPQFIFQYYREEENGRGNFPPRFSGLQFPNYSSELNVNALELDDSALYLCASSSDSKKLFFGSGTQLSVL.

The chain carries TRBV6-1 and TRBJ1-4; D is perhaps TRBD1 (5 bases). The CDR3 sequence is 12 residues long. V shed 6 bases and J shed 7 bases, with 9 bases lying between them. Germline V gene lookup returns CDR1 MNHNS and CDR2 SASEGT. The CDR3 nucleotides are TGTGCCAGCAGCCCAGGGTCTGAAAAACTGTTTTTT. Amino acid sequence: CASSPGSEKLFF.

V and J are TRBV7-9 and TRBJ1-1; D is perhaps TRBD1 (6 bases). The CDR3 sequence is 15 residues long. Trimming left V 1 base short and J 5 bases short, with 14 bases between. The germline V gene encodes CDR1 SEHNR and CDR2 FQNEAQ (reference sequence). The CDR3 sequence is CASSLVERGGTEAFF. The CDR3 region has the DNA TGTGCCAGCAGCTTAGTCGAACGAGGGGGTACTGAAGCTTTCTTT.

The chain couples TRBV27 to TRBJ1-2; 8 bases are a match to TRBD1. CDR1 is MNHEY, CDR2 SMNVEV, per germline (reference sequence). The length of the CDR3 is 16 residues. The V gene end was trimmed by 5 bases and the J gene end by 2 bases; junction bases not matched to a gene: 10. The CDR3 loop is CASSTRLRGRNYGYTF. In DNA form, the CDR3 reads TGTGCCAGCAGTACACGACTCAGGGGGCGGAACTATGGCTACACCTTC.

In its sample, this clone was seen many times. The rearrangement joins TRBV11-2 to TRBJ2-2; weak D call: TRBD1 (5 bases). Germline CDR1 and CDR2: SGHAT and FQNNGV. The CDR3 sequence is 16 residues long. Deletions cut 2 bases from V and 4 bases from J, with 14 bases between. In DNA form, the CDR3 reads TGTGCCAGCAGCTTAAGGGGCGTCCGCCTCACCGGGGAGCTGTTTTTT. Amino acids: CASSLRGVRLTGELFF. The complete variable domain, with remaining parts taken from reference TRBV11-2 and TRBJ2-2, reads EAGVAQSPRYKIIEKRQSVAFWCNPISGHATLYWYQQILGQGPKLLIQFQNNGVVDDSQLPKDRFSAERLKGVDSTLKIQPAKLEDSAVYLCASSLRGVRLTGELFFGEGSRLTVL.

The gene calls are TRBV7-9 and TRBJ2-7, with D perhaps TRBD1 (6 bases). The V gene's germline CDR1 is SEHNR and CDR2 FQNEAQ (reference sequence). V lost 3 bases to trimming and J lost 9 bases, with 21 bases between them. The CDR3 is 15 residues long. This CDR3 reads CASSLDSPRITMQYF. The CDR3 nucleotides read TGTGCCAGCAGCTTGGACAGCCCGAGGATTACGATGCAGTACTTC.

For the CDR3, the DNA is TGCGCCAGTCGGGAGAGAGGGGATGGAAACACCATATATTTT. Translating it yields CASRERGDGNTIYF. The V gene is TRBV10-2, the J gene TRBJ1-3, with D possibly matching TRBD1 (5 bases). From germline, CDR1 is WSHSY and CDR2 SAAADI. The CDR3 loop spans 14 amino acids. V was shortened by 9 bases and J by 3 bases, with 15 bases between the two germline ends.

This clone was observed a handful of times. The V and J genes are TRBV5-4 and TRBJ1-1, with a tentative D call TRBD1 (5 bases). Trimming removed 8 bases at V and 5 bases at J, with 10 bases between. This CDR3 is built from 11 residues. Germline V gene sequence: CDR1 SGHNT, CDR2 YYREEE (reference sequence). The CDR3 nucleotides read TGTGCCAGTACCCGGGGGACTGAAGCTTTCTTT. Encoded protein: CASTRGTEAFF.

The J gene is TRBJ2-1, the V gene TRBV10-3, with 11 nucleotides matching TRBD2. CDR1 ENHRY and CDR2 SYGVKD come from the germline V gene. The CDR3 contains 14 residues. J gave up 3 bases and V 5 bases, and 0 bases lay outside the gene matches. Written as DNA, the CDR3 is TGTGCCATCAGTCTAGCGGGGGGCTACAATGAGCAGTTCTTC. Protein sequence: CAISLAGGYNEQFF.

This clone was recorded a few times. At the DNA level, this CDR3 is encoded by other sequences in the same sample as well. This rearrangement joins TRBV28 to TRBJ2-7; D is possibly TRBD1 (5 bases). V lost 5 bases and J lost 2, with 19 bases in between. Germline CDR1 MDHEN, CDR2 SYDVKM. The CDR3 has 16 amino acids. The CDR3 sequence is CASSPSDRGTPYEQYF. CDR3 sequence (DNA): TGTGCCAGCAGTCCGAGTGATAGGGGCACCCCCTACGAGCAGTACTTC.

The chain joins TRBV2 to TRBJ1-4, with D uncertain. V lost 2 bases and J lost 11, with 15 bases in between. The germline V gene has CDR1 SNHLY and CDR2 FYNNEI. CDR3 length: 14 amino acids. The CDR3 protein is CASSESGFWAKLFF. CDR3 coding DNA: TGTGCCAGCAGTGAATCGGGGTTTTGGGCCAAACTGTTTTTT.

This clone appeared a single time. This chain links TRBV4-1 with TRBJ2-3; 9 bases match TRBD1. The CDR3 is 14 amino acids. Germline-derived CDR1 and CDR2 are MGHRA and YSYEKL. The J segment lost 6 bases and the V segment lost 3 bases, leaving 4 bases of the junction unmatched. CDR3 in DNA: TGCGCCAGCAGCCAGGACAGGGGATCTGATACGCAGTATTTT. Translating it yields CASSQDRGSDTQYF.

The sample holds one count of this clone. The chain couples TRBV6-6 to TRBJ2-1, with D maybe TRBD2 (5 bases). This CDR3 comprises 15 residues. The germline V and J ends were trimmed by 6 bases and 6 bases, with 18 bases remaining between them. Germline CDR1 reads MNHNY; CDR2 reads SVGAGI (reference sequence). Written as DNA, the CDR3 is TGTGCCAGCAGACCCCACGGGGATCCGGGCAATGAGCAGTTCTTC. Protein sequence: CASRPHGDPGNEQFF.

This clone came up once. This chain connects TRBV13 to TRBJ2-3, with 12 bases identical to TRBD2. CDR1 and CDR2 (germline): PRHDT, FYEKMQ (reference sequence). CDR3 length equals 16 residues. The V segment lost 5 bases and the J segment 4 bases; nucleotides outside the gene matches: 7. CDR3 sequence reads: CASSPWTSGAPDTQYF. DNA for the CDR3: TGTGCCAGCAGCCCTTGGACTAGCGGGGCTCCAGATACGCAGTATTTT.

The chain combines TRBV9 with TRBJ2-3, with 10 bases that match TRBD2. The CDR3 extends over 16 amino acids. V shed 4 bases, J shed 2 bases, and the junction held 7 bases outside the gene matches. Germline CDR1 SGDLS, CDR2 YYNGEE. The CDR3 bases are TGTGCCAGCAGCACCGGACTAGCGGTGCCCACAGATACGCAGTATTTT. It codes for CASSTGLAVPTDTQYF. Based on the CDR3 plus reference TRBV9 and TRBJ2-3, the full variable domain is DSGVTQTPKHLITATGQRVTLRCSPRSGDLSVYWYQQSLDQGLQFLIQYYNGEERAKGNILERFSAQQFPDLHSELNLSSLELGDSALYFCASSTGLAVPTDTQYFGPGTRLTVL.

This clone appeared once. V usage is TRBV2 and J usage is TRBJ2-3; a possible D gene is TRBD2 (5 bases). Per the germline V gene, CDR1 is SNHLY and CDR2 is FYNNEI. V was trimmed by 5 bases and J by 4 bases, leaving 13 bases between them. The CDR3 sequence is 14 residues long. CDR3: CASSLGFSADTQYF. CDR3 nucleotides: TGTGCCAGCAGTTTGGGGTTTAGCGCAGATACGCAGTATTTT.

This clone was seen a few times. The chain has TRBV2 and TRBJ1-1, with unresolved D. In germline, CDR1 is SNHLY, CDR2 FYNNEI. Trimming shortened V by 7 bases and J by 5 bases, and 17 bases separated the two germline ends. This CDR3 comprises 14 residues. In nucleotides, the CDR3 is TGTGCCAGCACCCAGATGAGGGCCGGGACTGAAGCTTTCTTT. Translation gives CASTQMRAGTEAFF.

The rearrangement uses TRBV6-5 and TRBJ2-7, with 10 bases matching TRBD1. Germline CDR1 MNHEY, CDR2 SVGAGI. The CDR3 runs to 15 residues. After removal of 0 bases from V and 4 bases from J, the junction contained 3 bases not matched to a gene. Here the CDR3 reads CASSYSTGGMYEQYF. CDR3 DNA: TGTGCCAGCAGTTACTCGACAGGGGGCATGTACGAGCAGTACTTC.

This chain uses TRBV9 with TRBJ2-5, with TRBD1 matching 8 bases. Germline-derived CDR1 and CDR2 are SGDLS and YYNGEE. Germline trimming cut 4 bases from V and 5 bases from J; bases unmatched to any gene: 13. The CDR3 sequence is 16 residues long. The CDR3 reads CASSIMTGVGGETQYF. The CDR3 nucleotides read TGTGCCAGCAGCATCATGACAGGGGTGGGAGGTGAGACCCAGTACTTC. Based on the CDR3 plus reference TRBV9 and TRBJ2-5, the full variable domain is DSGVTQTPKHLITATGQRVTLRCSPRSGDLSVYWYQQSLDQGLQFLIQYYNGEERAKGNILERFSAQQFPDLHSELNLSSLELGDSALYFCASSIMTGVGGETQYFGPGTRLLVL.

The rearrangement uses TRBV21-1 and TRBJ1-2; the DNA was not used to check the table's D call, TRBD1. TRBV21-1 is a listed pseudogene. The CDR3 is 14 residues long. The CDR3 reads CASSPRDRGRGYTF. The CDR3 DNA reads as TGTGCCAGCAGCCCCCGGGACAGGGGGAGAGGCTACACCTTC.

V usage is TRBV7-2 and J usage is TRBJ2-5; no reliable D call. Germline-derived CDR1 and CDR2 are SGHTA and FQGNSA. V was shortened by 8 bases and J by 2 bases, with 15 bases between the two germline ends. CDR3 length: 14 amino acids. Written as DNA, the CDR3 is TGTGCCAGCGTAGTCAGGCCCTCACAAGAGACCCAGTACTTC. Translation gives CASVVRPSQETQYF.

The J gene is TRBJ1-1, the V gene TRBV28; maybe TRBD1 (5 bases). Germline-derived CDR1 and CDR2 are MDHEN and SYDVKM. V was clipped by 4 bases and J by 6 bases, with 9 bases between them. This CDR3 region has 12 residues. CDR3 bases: TGTGCCAGCAGTTCCGGGGGGTCTGAAGCTTTCTTT. It yields the protein CASSSGGSEAFF.

This clone was recorded only once. The rearrangement uses TRBV7-8 and TRBJ2-7; D not resolved. From germline, CDR1 is SGHVS and CDR2 FQNEAQ. Trimming removed 1 base at V and 0 bases at J, with 13 bases between. There are 16 residues in the CDR3. CDR3 bases: TGTGCCAGCAGCTTAGAAGTCACCATGAGCTCCTACGAGCAGTACTTC. Its translation: CASSLEVTMSSYEQYF.

The chain is built from TRBV5-1 and TRBJ2-2; a possible D gene is TRBD1 (6 bases). CDR1 is SGHRS and CDR2 is YFSETQ in the germline V gene. Trimming removed 2 bases at V and 2 bases at J, with 13 bases between. The CDR3 length is 16 residues. The CDR3 coding sequence is TGCGCCAGCAGCTTCTACCAGGGGCTTAACACCGGGGAGCTGTTTTTT. This encodes CASSFYQGLNTGELFF.

The chain uses TRBV13 and TRBJ2-7; maybe TRBD1 (7 bases). Germline V CDR1 and CDR2: PRHDT, FYEKMQ (reference sequence). V lost 3 bases, J lost 3 bases, and 12 bases lay in between. This CDR3 has 14 amino acids. The CDR3 coding sequence is TGTGCCAGCAGCTTGCGGGACAGATACTACGAGCAGTACTTC. It translates to CASSLRDRYYEQYF.

V usage is TRBV5-1 and J usage is TRBJ2-7, with TRBD2 as a possible D gene (6 bases). This CDR3 is 12 amino acids long. Trimming took off 4 bases at V and 5 bases at J, with 10 bases between the two ends. CDR1 is SGHRS, CDR2 YFSETQ, per germline. The CDR3 DNA follows: TGCGCCAGCAGCATACGCGGGGACGAGCAGTACTTC. It translates to CASSIRGDEQYF.

This sequence joins TRBV2 and TRBJ1-4; no firm D call. V lost 3 bases to trimming and J lost 8 bases, with 7 bases between them. The V gene's germline CDR1 is SNHLY and CDR2 FYNNEI. The CDR3 sequence is 12 residues long. CDR3 nucleotides: TGTGCCAGCAGTGACCCGGGGGAAAAACTGTTTTTT. This encodes CASSDPGEKLFF.

This clone was picked up one time. The chain couples TRBV7-3 to TRBJ1-3, with D maybe TRBD1 (5 bases). Germline loops: CDR1 SGHTA, CDR2 FQGTGA. This CDR3 is 15 amino acids long. The germline V and J ends were trimmed by 4 bases and 4 bases, with 14 bases remaining between them. The CDR3: CASSSWGGVGNTIYF. The CDR3 region has the DNA TGTGCCAGCAGCTCGTGGGGGGGGGTCGGAAACACCATATATTTT.